The clone carrying this T cell receptor beta chain was picked up many times. The antigen is not known. This entry is derived from a study of T cells after yellow fever vaccination. Study-wide results and limits: Post-booster samples contained most primary-vaccination clones (approximately 95% CD4, about 90% CD8). Weaker in magnitude, the secondary response showed a faster peak on day 5 versus 15. Within FACS-sorted repertoires, abundant clonotypes contaminating from the bulk population could be present.

Losses at the gene ends were 4 bases for V and 2 bases for J; bases not matched to a gene: 2. This CDR3 has 14 residues. Germline-derived CDR1 and CDR2 are MNHEY and SVGEGT. Template-switching 5'RACE yielded the TCR cDNA; a universal primer site and UMIs were added in the process. MiXCR, run by TCRdb on the 5' RACE reads, gives a single entry per CDR3 protein. The sample lists some 350,000 distinct CDR3 sequences; about 4% were seen once. The chain links TRBV6-2 or TRBV6-3 to TRBJ2-3; TRBD1 matches 8 bases. Here the sequenced sample was PBMCs, taken 5 days after the yellow fever booster vaccination. The TCR was taken from a man younger than 35 who received the YFV17D yellow fever vaccine. The CDR3 is CASSLGQATDTQYF. CDR3 nucleotides: TGTGCCAGCAGTTTGGGACAGGCCACAGATACGCAGTATTTT.